These T cell receptor beta chains were read from a single sample in a study of blood T cell repertoires in COVID-19. Profiled with immunoSEQ multiplex PCR; TCRdb holds only in-frame clones, not every one. The data hold about 270,000 clones, with roughly 93% observed a single time. Sequenced material: PBMCs or T cells enriched from blood (not recorded which). All receptors come from a woman aged 40 to 49 with acute COVID-19. The CDR3 runs from the conserved cysteine through the conserved F or W. D genes are given only for firm matches. Rows may omit the clone size; those that give it use once, few, many or a size class.

J | D | V | size | CDR3 | DNA
TRBJ1-1 | NA | TRBV4-1 | NA | CASSQDRDMNTEAFF | TGCGCCAGCAGCCAAGATAGGGACATGAACACTGAAGCTTTCTTT
TRBJ1-5 | NA | TRBV7-9 | NA | CASSPGGARSNQPQHF | TGTGCCAGCAGCCCGGGGGGGGCTCGTAGCAATCAGCCCCAGCATTTT
TRBJ1-1 | TRBD1 | TRBV4-2 | once | CASSGRTGVITEAFF | TGTGCCAGCAGCGGCCGGACAGGGGTGATAACTGAAGCTTTCTTT
TRBJ1-3 | NA | TRBV5-1 | NA | CASSREQGPGNTIYF | TGCGCCAGCAGCAGAGAACAGGGCCCCGGAAACACCATATATTTT
TRBJ2-1 | TRBD2 | TRBV7-9 | NA | CASSLELARGNEQFF | TGTGCCAGCAGCTTAGAACTAGCGAGGGGCAATGAGCAGTTCTTC
TRBJ1-6 | TRBD1 | TRBV28 | NA | CASSSALPGQDNSPLHF | TGTGCCAGCAGTTCCGCCCTTCCGGGACAGGATAATTCACCCCTCCACTTT
TRBJ2-1 | NA | TRBV14 | NA | CASSPGGPLSYNEQFF | TGTGCCAGCAGCCCCGGGGGTCCCCTCTCCTACAATGAGCAGTTCTTC
TRBJ2-7 | NA | TRBV29-1 | NA | CSVTPRASSYEQYF | TGCAGCGTTACCCCCCGAGCCTCCTCCTACGAGCAGTACTTC
TRBJ2-7 | NA | TRBV3-1/TRBV3-2 | NA | CASSQSVLSYEQYF | TGTGCCAGCAGCCAGAGCGTCCTCTCCTACGAGCAGTACTTC
TRBJ2-5 | NA | TRBV18 | NA | CASSPDLAGETQYF | TGTGCCAGCTCACCAGATTTGGCTGGAGAGACCCAGTACTTC
TRBJ1-5 | TRBD1 | TRBV11-2 | NA | CASSATGTGYNQPQHF | TGTGCCAGCAGCGCAACCGGGACAGGCTACAATCAGCCCCAGCATTTT
TRBJ1-4 | TRBD1 | TRBV2 | NA | CASRQGADEKLFF | TGTGCCAGCAGGCAGGGGGCGGATGAAAAACTGTTTTTT
TRBJ2-1 | TRBD1 | TRBV7-3 | NA | CASSADRGSYNEQFF | TGTGCCAGCAGCGCCGACAGGGGGTCCTACAATGAGCAGTTCTTC
TRBJ1-5 | NA | TRBV21-1 | NA | CASSKERATCLDQPQHF | TGTGCCAGCAGCAAAGAGAGGGCGACGTGCCTGGATCAGCCCCAGCATTTT
TRBJ1-5 | NA | TRBV7-2 | NA | CASSLVRGTGQPQHF | TGTGCCAGCAGCTTAGTACGGGGTACTGGGCAGCCCCAGCATTTT
TRBJ1-3 | TRBD1 | TRBV7-2 | NA | CASSSDRGSGNTIYF | TGTGCCAGCAGCTCCGACAGGGGATCTGGAAACACCATATATTTT
TRBJ2-3 | TRBD2 | TRBV7-2 | NA | CASSTGLAYTDTQYF | TGTGCCAGCAGCACCGGACTAGCGTACACAGATACGCAGTATTTT
TRBJ1-6 | TRBD1 | TRBV5-1 | NA | CASSATKQGPPYNSPLHF | TGCGCCAGCAGCGCTACAAAACAGGGGCCACCCTATAATTCACCCCTCCACTTT
TRBJ1-5 | NA | TRBV6-6 | NA | CASSRTDYQPQHF | TGTGCCAGCAGCCGGACAGACTATCAGCCCCAGCATTTT
TRBJ2-7 | NA | TRBV19 | NA | CASSTRHGYEQYF | TGTGCCAGTAGTACCCGACACGGCTACGAGCAGTACTTC
TRBJ1-5 | TRBD1 | TRBV19 | NA | CASSPRGTGGHQPQHF | TGTGCCAGTAGTCCAAGGGGGACAGGGGGCCACCAGCCCCAGCATTTT